This T cell receptor beta chain was captured in a study of shared clonotypes between healthy human individuals. Overall study: Those who served as donors were a couple of women and a few men between the ages of 18 and 49.

V was shortened by 4 bases and J by 4 bases, with 13 bases between the two germline ends. CDR1 and CDR2 from the germline V gene are MGHRA and YSYEKL. CDR3 size: 15 residues. Overall study findings and caveats: Clonotypes not shared had lower generation probabilities than those common to all four donors.

A note on this clone: Antigen unknown.

Deep-level assay runs were performed. TCRdb keeps only in-frame clones here, not all; method: immunoSEQ multiplex PCR. Found here are a few million clones, more than 85% of them singletons; the top ten hold 0.35% to 0.5%. The gene calls are TRBV4-1 and TRBJ2-2, with D tentatively TRBD2 (6 bases). This clonotype was sampled from a man younger than 30 in good health. Some clones in this sample may be carry-over from other donors' samples. Material: naive CD4+ T cells from PBMCs. Subset meaning: CD45RA+ positively selected. Here the CDR3 DNA reads TGCGCCAGCAGCCCCCGAGAGGGAGGCACCGGGGAGCTGTTTTTT. Protein product: CASSPREGGTGELFF.